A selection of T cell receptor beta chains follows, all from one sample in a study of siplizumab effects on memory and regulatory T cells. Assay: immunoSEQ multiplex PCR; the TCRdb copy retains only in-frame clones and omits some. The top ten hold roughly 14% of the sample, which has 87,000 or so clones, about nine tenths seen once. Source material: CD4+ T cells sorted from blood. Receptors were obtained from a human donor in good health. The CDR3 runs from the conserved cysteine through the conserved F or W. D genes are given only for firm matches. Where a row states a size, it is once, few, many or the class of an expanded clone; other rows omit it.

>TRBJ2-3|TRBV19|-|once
TGTGCCAGTGGAGGGTTCACAGATACGCAGTATTTT
CASGGFTDTQYF
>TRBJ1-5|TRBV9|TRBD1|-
TGTGCCAGCAGCGCCCGTGGGGACAGGGTCAATCAGCCCCAGCATTTT
CASSARGDRVNQPQHF
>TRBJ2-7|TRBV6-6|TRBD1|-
TGTGCCAGCAGTTCCCAGGGGGTAAAAGGCTACGAGCAGTACTTC
CASSSQGVKGYEQYF
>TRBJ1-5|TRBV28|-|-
TGTGCCAGCAGTTTACGGAATCAGCCCCAGCATTTT
CASSLRNQPQHF
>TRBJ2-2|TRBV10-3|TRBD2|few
TGTGCCATCCGTCCCGGGAGGGGGTGGACCGGGGAGCTGTTTTTT
CAIRPGRGWTGELFF
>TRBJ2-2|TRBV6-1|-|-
TGTGCCAGCAGTGAATGGGGGGCCCACACCGGGGAGCTGTTTTTT
CASSEWGAHTGELFF
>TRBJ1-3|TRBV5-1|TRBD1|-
TGCGCCAGCAGCATCGGGACAGCTGGAAACACCATATATTTT
CASSIGTAGNTIYF
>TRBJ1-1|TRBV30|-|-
TGTGCCTGGAGTGTACGAGGTGAAGCTTTCTTT
CAWSVRGEAFF
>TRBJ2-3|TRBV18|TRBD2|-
TGTGCCAGCTCATTTCGGGGACTAGGCGGAGATACGCAGTATTTT
CASSFRGLGGDTQYF
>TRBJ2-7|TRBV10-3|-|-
TGTGCCATCACCTCGACAGATACCTCTAACGAGCAGTACTTC
CAITSTDTSNEQYF
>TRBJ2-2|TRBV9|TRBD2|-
TGTGCCAGCAGCTCCGGACTAGCGGGAGTCTCCGGGAAGCTGTTTTTT
CASSSGLAGVSGKLFF
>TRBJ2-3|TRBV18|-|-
TGTGCCAGCTCACCACGCCTACTTACGGGCACAGATACGCAGTATTTT
CASSPRLLTGTDTQYF
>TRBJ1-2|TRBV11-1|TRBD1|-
TGTGCCAGCAGCTCCCCCAGACAGGGGGCTACATCAAACTATGGCTACACCTTC
CASSSPRQGATSNYGYTF
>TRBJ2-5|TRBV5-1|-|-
TGCGCCAGCAGCTTGGTGGGGGGCCAGACGGGAGAGACCCAGTACTTC
CASSLVGGQTGETQYF
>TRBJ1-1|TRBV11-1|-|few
TGTGCCAGCAGCTTCCACGACCGCACTGAAGCTTTCTTT
CASSFHDRTEAFF
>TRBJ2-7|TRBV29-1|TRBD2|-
TGCAGCGTTGTGGTAGCGGGAGTCGGCGAGCAGTACTTC
CSVVVAGVGEQYF
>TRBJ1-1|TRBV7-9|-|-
TGTGCCAGCAGTTCTACAGGGCTCACTGAAGCTTTCTTT
CASSSTGLTEAFF
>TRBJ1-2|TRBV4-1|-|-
TGCGCCAGCAGCCAAAGGGACCAAAGAAATGGCTACACCTTC
CASSQRDQRNGYTF
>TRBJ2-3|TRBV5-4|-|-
TGTGCCAGCAAGGGGATCGTTACAGATACGCAGTATTTT
CASKGIVTDTQYF
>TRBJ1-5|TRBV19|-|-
TGTGCCAGCGGGACACTTAGCAATCAGCCCCAGCATTTT
CASGTLSNQPQHF
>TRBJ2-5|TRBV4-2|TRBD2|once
TGTGCCAGCAGCCAAGGTGAGAGCGGGGTTCCGTCAGAGACCCAGTACTTC
CASSQGESGVPSETQYF
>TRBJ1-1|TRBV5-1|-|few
TGCGCCAGCAGCCCGGGAACGGGGAACACTGAAGCTTTCTTT
CASSPGTGNTEAFF
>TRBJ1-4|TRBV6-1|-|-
TGTGCCAGCAGTGAAGCGGGGGGGCGTGATGTGACTAATGAAAAACTGTTTTTT
CASSEAGGRDVTNEKLFF